This note documents a single T cell receptor beta chain sequence. These data come from a study of blood T cell repertoires in COVID-19. Enrollees, about 18 to 89 years old, lived in around 23 US areas. Measured with immunoSEQ multiplex PCR; TCRdb has only the in-frame clones, and not every one. Of 140,000 or so clones listed, 84% are singletons. This clonotype originated in a woman between 45 and 60 years old with acute COVID-19. Sequenced: PBMCs or T cells enriched from blood (not recorded which).

DNA for the CDR3: TGTGCCAGCAGCCAGACTTGGGGGGTGAACACTGAAGCTTTCTTT. It translates to CASSQTWGVNTEAFF. The genes are TRBV5-8 and TRBJ1-1; possible D gene TRBD1, 5 bases. Trimming pared 4 bases from V and 0 bases from J, leaving 13 bases between. The CDR3 loop spans 15 amino acids. Germline V lookup: CDR1 SGHTS, CDR2 YDEGEE. Together with reference TRBV5-8 and TRBJ1-1, the CDR3 gives the full variable domain: EAGVTQSPTHLIKTRGQQATLRCSPISGHTSVYWYQQALGLGLQFLLWYDEGEERNRGNFPPRFSGRQFPNYSSELNVNALELEDSALYLCASSQTWGVNTEAFFGQGTRLTVV.